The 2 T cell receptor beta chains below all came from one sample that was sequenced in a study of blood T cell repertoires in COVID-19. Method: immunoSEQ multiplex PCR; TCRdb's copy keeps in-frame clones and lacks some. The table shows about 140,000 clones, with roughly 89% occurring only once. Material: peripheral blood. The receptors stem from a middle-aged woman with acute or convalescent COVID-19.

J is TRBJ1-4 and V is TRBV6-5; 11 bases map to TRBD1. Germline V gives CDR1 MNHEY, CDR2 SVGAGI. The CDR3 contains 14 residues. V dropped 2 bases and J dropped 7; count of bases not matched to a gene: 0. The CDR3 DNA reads TGTGCCAGCAGTTACGGGACAGGGGGTGAAAAACTGTTTTTT. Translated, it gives CASSYGTGGEKLFF.

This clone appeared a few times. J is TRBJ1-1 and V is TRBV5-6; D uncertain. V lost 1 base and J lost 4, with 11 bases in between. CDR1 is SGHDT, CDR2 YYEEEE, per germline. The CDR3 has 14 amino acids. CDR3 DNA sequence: TGTGCCAGCAGCTTGTGGAGGTTAGCCACTGAAGCTTTCTTT. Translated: CASSLWRLATEAFF.